The clone carrying this T cell receptor beta chain has a handful of counts. Germline is not matched at one junction end, which may reflect a read error. The entry originates in a study of blood T cell repertoires in COVID-19. The wider study: Sample material is recorded as cDNA or gDNA derived from T cells, B-cell-depleted T cells, or PBMCs.

This table comes from immunoSEQ multiplex PCR, and its TCRdb copy is limited to in-frame clones, with some not included. The sample carries 350,000 to 400,000 clones, roughly 90% recorded once. The CDR3 totals 14 residues. Per the germline V gene, CDR1 is MDHEN and CDR2 is SYDVKM. This receptor was obtained from a woman aged 30 to 39 with COVID-19, enrolled during active disease. The source material was peripheral blood. This chain joins TRBV28 and TRBJ1-6, with TRBD1 as a possible D gene (6 bases). The CDR3 here is CANSRGGGNSPLHF. The CDR3 DNA follows: TGTGCCAACAGTAGAGGGGGGGGTAATTCACCCCTCCACTTT.